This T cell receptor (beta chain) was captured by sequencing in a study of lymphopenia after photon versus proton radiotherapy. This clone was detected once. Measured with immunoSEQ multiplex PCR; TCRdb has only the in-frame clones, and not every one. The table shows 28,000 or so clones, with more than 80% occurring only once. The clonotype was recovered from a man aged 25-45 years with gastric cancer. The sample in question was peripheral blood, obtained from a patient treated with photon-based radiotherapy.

The CDR3 DNA reads as TGTGCCAGCAGTGACCTGGGACAGCAAGAGACCCAGTACTTC. It is translated as CASSDLGQQETQYF. This chain links TRBV25-1 with TRBJ2-5; 7 bases align to TRBD1. The CDR3 spans 14 residues. Germline CDR1 and CDR2: MGHDK and SYGVNS. V lost 3 bases and J lost 2; bases outside the gene matches: 3.